The 24 T cell receptor beta chains below were found in one sample sequenced in a study of blood T cell repertoires in COVID-19. Profiled with immunoSEQ multiplex PCR; TCRdb holds only in-frame clones, not every one. The table lists roughly 150,000 clones, over 75% of them singletons. The sequenced sample was peripheral blood. Receptor source: a man between 18 and 35 years old with COVID-19, enrolled during active disease.

This rearrangement joins TRBV7-8 to TRBJ2-7, with D possibly matching TRBD2 (6 bases). V gave up 3 bases and J gave up 3 bases, with 15 bases separating them. Germline-derived CDR1 and CDR2 are SGHVS and FQNEAQ. The CDR3 is 15 residues long. CDR3 in amino acids: CASSFPTGANYEQYF. The CDR3 coding sequence is TGTGCCAGCAGCTTCCCCACGGGAGCAAACTACGAGCAGTACTTC. Drawing the rest from reference TRBV7-8 and TRBJ2-7, the complete variable domain is GAGVSQSPRYKVAKRGQDVALRCDPISGHVSLFWYQQALGQGPEFLTYFQNEAQLDKSGLPSDRFFAERPEGSVSTLKIQRTQQEDSAVYLCASSFPTGANYEQYFGPGTRLTVT.

The rearrangement uses TRBV9 and TRBJ1-2, with D possibly matching TRBD1 (6 bases). The germline V and J ends were trimmed by 0 bases and 0 bases, with 18 bases remaining between them. Per germline, CDR1 SGDLS and CDR2 YYNGEE. CDR3 length: 18 residues. Written as DNA, the CDR3 is TGTGCCAGCAGCGTAGGACTATTAGACAGGACCGCTAACTATGGCTACACCTTC. Translated: CASSVGLLDRTANYGYTF. Full variable domain (outside the CDR3, taken from reference TRBV9 and TRBJ1-2): DSGVTQTPKHLITATGQRVTLRCSPRSGDLSVYWYQQSLDQGLQFLIQYYNGEERAKGNILERFSAQQFPDLHSELNLSSLELGDSALYFCASSVGLLDRTANYGYTFGSGTRLTVV.

This clone was recorded only once. The CDR3 is CASSRGDSRHEQYF. The CDR3, as DNA: TGTGCCAGTAGCCGTGGGGACAGCCGCCACGAGCAGTACTTC. V and J are TRBV19 and TRBJ2-7, with 7 nucleotides matching TRBD1. V was clipped by 6 bases and J by 5 bases; unmatched bases: 10. The CDR3 is made up of 14 amino acids. The germline gives CDR1 LNHDA, CDR2 SQIVND (reference sequence).

The CDR3 nucleotides read TGCGCCAGCAGCCAGGGACAGGGGCCAGCCTACGAGCAGTACTTC. Translated, it gives CASSQGQGPAYEQYF. The chain couples TRBV4-3 to TRBJ2-7; 10 bases are shared with TRBD1. This CDR3 contains 15 residues. Trimming removed 3 bases from V and 2 bases from J; junction bases left unmatched: 4. The germline gives CDR1 LGHNA, CDR2 YSLEER.

The gene calls are TRBV3-1 (or the pseudogene TRBV3-2) and TRBJ1-2; D possibly corresponds to TRBD1 (6 bases). Germline CDR1 LGHDT, CDR2 YNNKEL (reference sequence). Trimming shortened V by 1 base and J by 3 bases, and 9 bases separated the two germline ends. The CDR3 totals 14 residues. The CDR3 region is CASSQVSGDYGYTF. For the CDR3, the DNA is TGTGCCAGCAGCCAAGTTTCAGGGGACTATGGCTACACCTTC.

The gene calls are TRBV4-1 and TRBJ1-1; maybe TRBD1 (6 bases). The CDR3 is 14 residues long. Trimming removed 4 bases from V and 5 bases from J, with 14 bases in between. Germline assignment: CDR1 MGHRA and CDR2 YSYEKL. For the CDR3, the DNA is TGCGCCAGCAGCCTGTGGGGGGGGGCTACTGAAGCTTTCTTT. Residues: CASSLWGGATEAFF.

The V and J genes are TRBV29-1 and TRBJ2-1, with TRBD2 matching over 9 bases. This CDR3 has 15 amino acids. V shed 8 bases and J 8 bases; nucleotides not matched to a gene: 16. CDR1 SQVTM and CDR2 ANQGSEA come from the germline V gene. The CDR3 DNA is TGCAGCACTCGACTAGCGGCTTTGGCGCTAGATGAGCAGTTCTTC. Protein: CSTRLAALALDEQFF.

V usage is TRBV7-9 and J usage is TRBJ2-1; TRBD2 aligns across 14 bases. The CDR3 extends over 15 amino acids. From germline, CDR1 is SEHNR and CDR2 FQNEAQ (reference sequence). V was pared by 1 base and J by 15 bases, with 8 bases of the junction left unmatched. CDR3 region: CASSLGGLAGALAFF. The DNA for the CDR3 is TGTGCCAGCAGCTTAGGGGGACTAGCGGGAGCTCTGGCGTTCTTC.

The rearrangement uses TRBV5-1 and TRBJ2-1, with 8 bases that match TRBD2. Trimming cost V 2 bases and J 5 bases; bases outside gene matches: 3. Germline loops: CDR1 SGHRS, CDR2 YFSETQ. The CDR3 extends over 14 amino acids. The CDR3 loop is CASSFSGTHNEQFF. The CDR3, as DNA: TGCGCCAGCAGCTTTAGCGGGACCCACAATGAGCAGTTCTTC.

The rearrangement joins TRBV9 to TRBJ1-4, with 7 bases fitting TRBD1. The CDR3 sequence is 14 residues long. The junction had 0 bases not matched to a gene; V was cut back by 3 bases and J by 1 base. Germline-derived CDR1 and CDR2 are SGDLS and YYNGEE. The CDR3 sequence: CASSGQGTNEKLFF. As DNA, the CDR3 is TGTGCCAGCAGCGGACAGGGAACTAATGAAAAACTGTTTTTT.

V and J are TRBV2 and TRBJ2-1; 11 nucleotides align to TRBD2. CDR1 SNHLY and CDR2 FYNNEI come from the germline V gene. With 2 bases clipped from V and 5 bases from J, the junction kept 8 bases outside the gene matches. This CDR3 region has 17 residues. This CDR3 reads CASSESPSGGRNNEQFF. CDR3 coding DNA: TGTGCCAGCAGTGAATCCCCTAGCGGGGGGAGGAACAATGAGCAGTTCTTC.

The chain recombines TRBV6-6 with TRBJ2-7, with D unresolved. There are 14 residues in the CDR3. Germline lookup yields CDR1 MNHNY and CDR2 SVGAGI (reference sequence). V shed 0 bases and J shed 3 bases, with 9 bases lying between them. The CDR3 DNA sequence: TGTGCCAGCAGTTACTCTGTTACAAGCTACGAGCAGTACTTC. Translated, it gives CASSYSVTSYEQYF.

The chain uses TRBV3-1 (or the pseudogene TRBV3-2) and TRBJ1-5, with D possibly being TRBD1 (6 bases). Trimming stripped 0 bases from V and 7 bases from J, with 13 bases between. Germline V gene sequence: CDR1 LGHDT, CDR2 YNNKEL (reference sequence). This CDR3 has 15 amino acids. This CDR3 reads CASSQDTPGVQPQHF. The CDR3 DNA sequence: TGTGCCAGCAGCCAAGATACCCCAGGGGTCCAGCCCCAGCATTTT.

J is TRBJ2-3 and V is TRBV4-2, with 9 bases identical to TRBD1. This CDR3 is 16 amino acids long. Germline V gene lookup returns CDR1 LGHNA and CDR2 YNFKEQ. With 4 bases clipped from V and 3 bases from J, the junction kept 8 bases outside the gene matches. CDR3 sequence reads: CASSRTLGQGTDTQYF. CDR3 nucleotide sequence: TGTGCCAGCAGCCGTACTCTAGGACAGGGGACAGATACGCAGTATTTT.

This clone was recorded once. The rearrangement links TRBV24-1 to TRBJ2-1, with a tentative D call TRBD2 (6 bases). Germline lookup yields CDR1 KGHDR and CDR2 SFDVKD. This CDR3 is 13 amino acids long. V was trimmed by 4 bases and J by 4 bases, leaving 7 bases between them. The CDR3 DNA follows: TGTGCCACCAGTGACGGGAGATACAATGAGCAGTTCTTC. It specifies CATSDGRYNEQFF.

The chain combines TRBV7-3 with TRBJ2-2; D remains ambiguous. The CDR3 runs 13 residues. Trimming took 4 bases from V and 7 from J, leaving 10 bases between them. Per the germline V gene, CDR1 is SGHTA and CDR2 is FQGTGA. This CDR3 is CASSSTLDGELFF. The CDR3 DNA reads as TGTGCCAGCAGCTCCACCCTAGACGGGGAGCTGTTTTTT.

The chain links TRBV19 to TRBJ1-2; 9 bases map to TRBD1. This CDR3 comprises 15 residues. The J segment lost 6 bases and the V segment lost 4 bases, leaving 9 bases of the junction unmatched. Germline V gives CDR1 LNHDA, CDR2 SQIVND (reference sequence). CDR3 sequence (DNA): TGTGCCAGTAGTACCTCAACAGGGGGCTACAATGGCTACACCTTC. Its translation: CASSTSTGGYNGYTF.

The CDR3 nucleotides are TGTGCCAGCAGCTTAGGACTACTCGAGCAGTTCTTC. Translation gives CASSLGLLEQFF. This chain uses TRBV7-8 with TRBJ2-1, with D perhaps matching TRBD2 (5 bases). The length of the CDR3 is 12 residues. Germline assignment: CDR1 SGHVS and CDR2 FQNEAQ. V was clipped by 1 base and J by 10 bases, with 8 bases between them.

The chain combines TRBV7-8 with TRBJ2-7, with TRBD2 matching over 7 bases. V lost 8 bases and J lost 4; bases outside the gene matches: 8. The length of the CDR3 is 13 residues. CDR1 and CDR2 from the germline V gene are SGHVS and FQNEAQ. CDR3 in amino acids: CASLGGRWYEQYF. The CDR3, as DNA: TGTGCCAGCCTCGGCGGGAGATGGTACGAGCAGTACTTC.

The chain is built from TRBV5-4 and TRBJ1-2; D gene unclear. The CDR3 loop spans 15 amino acids. From germline, CDR1 is SGHNT and CDR2 YYREEE (reference sequence). The V end lost 2 bases, the J end lost 7 bases, and 18 bases lay between the germline ends. Here the CDR3 reads CASSLLGGRKSGYTF. The CDR3 nucleotides read TGTGCCAGCAGCTTATTAGGAGGTCGGAAGAGTGGCTACACCTTC.

V usage is TRBV6-5 and J usage is TRBJ1-3; D unresolved. V was clipped by 8 bases and J by 4 bases, with 15 bases between them. Germline V gene lookup returns CDR1 MNHEY and CDR2 SVGAGI. This CDR3 spans 14 amino acids. The CDR3 is CASAEGTTGNTIYF. CDR3 sequence (DNA): TGTGCCAGCGCCGAGGGTACTACGGGAAACACCATATATTTT.

This rearrangement joins TRBV6-5 to TRBJ1-5; D perhaps matches TRBD1 (5 bases). V lost 2 bases to trimming and J lost 6 bases, with 11 bases between them. Per germline, CDR1 MNHEY and CDR2 SVGAGI. The CDR3 totals 14 residues. This CDR3 is CASSYKGEAQPQHF. DNA of the CDR3: TGTGCCAGCAGTTACAAAGGGGAGGCTCAGCCCCAGCATTTT.

The gene calls are TRBV28 and TRBJ2-7; TRBD1 might be the D (6 bases). CDR3 size: 13 residues. V dropped 5 bases and J dropped 6 bases, with 14 bases sitting between them. Germline V CDR1 and CDR2: MDHEN, SYDVKM. The CDR3: CASSPLRGSEQYF. Here the CDR3 DNA reads TGTGCCAGCAGTCCCCTGAGGGGGTCCGAGCAGTACTTC.

The chain combines TRBV9 with TRBJ2-7; 9 bases are shared with TRBD1. CDR1 and CDR2 (germline): SGDLS, YYNGEE. Trimming took 4 bases from V and 3 from J; bases not matched to a gene: 8. This CDR3 spans 15 amino acids. CDR3 DNA: TGTGCCAGCAGCCCTCAACAGGGGGCCATCTACGAGCAGTACTTC. It is translated as CASSPQQGAIYEQYF.